The clone carrying this T cell receptor (beta chain) was seen a handful of times. What it recognizes is unknown. It was with random hexamers that about 0.45 to 1 ug RNA was reverse transcribed. TCRdb called the immunoSEQ multiplex PCR reads again in MiXCR, with one record for every CDR3 protein. The repertoire includes 100,000 to 110,000 distinct CDR3 sequences, nearly 97% of them detected once, and 0.3% sits in the top ten. This record belongs to a study of CD8 T cells in Susac syndrome. Points from the study as a whole: Peak Susac CD8+ clonal expansion was seen in TEMRA cells and active patients.

The specimen was CD8+ T cells from PBMCs. This receptor was obtained from a human donor with Susac syndrome.

CDR3 sequence (DNA): TGTGCCAGCAGGCCCCGGGGGCAAGAGACCCAGTACTTC. Translation gives CASRPRGQETQYF. The rearrangement links TRBV7-6 to TRBJ2-5; D perhaps matches TRBD2 (6 bases). Germline CDR1 and CDR2: SGHVS and FNYEAQ. This CDR3 spans 13 amino acids. V was pared by 6 bases and J by 2 bases, with 10 bases between.